This T cell receptor (beta chain) was documented in a study of OX40 agonist ivuxolimab in advanced cancers. Prior autoimmune disease or systemic immunosuppression barred patients. TCRdb keeps only in-frame clones here, not all; method: immunoSEQ multiplex PCR. The sample lists approximately 100,000 clones, 90% occurring once. Overall study results and limits: Low normalized T-cell clonal expansion was also seen in some nonresponders. In general, CD8+ T cells held more expanded clones than CD4+ did, on average.

The V end lost 4 bases, the J end lost 6 bases, and 13 bases lay between the germline ends. Per the germline V gene, CDR1 is MNHNY and CDR2 is SVGAGI (reference sequence). This CDR3 comprises 14 residues. Notes on this clone: What it binds is unknown.

The source material was CD4+ or CD8+ T cells sorted from blood, sampled in a trial of the OX40 agonist ivuxolimab. The chain combines TRBV6-6 with TRBJ1-5; tentative D call: TRBD1 (5 bases). The TCR comes from an adult with an advanced solid tumor such as melanoma, head and neck, liver or kidney cancer. CDR3 protein: CASSWPQGGQPQHF. The DNA of the CDR3 is TGTGCCAGCAGTTGGCCGCAGGGAGGTCAGCCCCAGCATTTT.